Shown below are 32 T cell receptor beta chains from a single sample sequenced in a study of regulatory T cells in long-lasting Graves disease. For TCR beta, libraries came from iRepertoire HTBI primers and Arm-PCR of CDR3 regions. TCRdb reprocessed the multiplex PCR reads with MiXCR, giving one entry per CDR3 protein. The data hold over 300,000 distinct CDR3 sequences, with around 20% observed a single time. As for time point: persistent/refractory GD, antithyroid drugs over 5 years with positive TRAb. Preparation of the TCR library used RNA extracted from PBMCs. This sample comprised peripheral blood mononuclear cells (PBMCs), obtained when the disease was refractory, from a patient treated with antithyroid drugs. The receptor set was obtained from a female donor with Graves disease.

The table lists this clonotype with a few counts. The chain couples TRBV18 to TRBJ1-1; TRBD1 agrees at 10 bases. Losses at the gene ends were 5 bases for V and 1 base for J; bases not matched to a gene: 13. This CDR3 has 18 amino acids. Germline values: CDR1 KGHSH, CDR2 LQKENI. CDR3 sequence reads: CASSEGQGWTFPNTEAFF. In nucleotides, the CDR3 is TGTGCCAGCTCAGAGGGACAGGGGTGGACATTCCCGAACACTGAAGCTTTCTTT.

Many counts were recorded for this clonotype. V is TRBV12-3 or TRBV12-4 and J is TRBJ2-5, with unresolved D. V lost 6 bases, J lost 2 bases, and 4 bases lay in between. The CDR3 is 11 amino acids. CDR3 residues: CASRLQETQYF. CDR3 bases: TGTGCCAGCAGACTACAAGAGACCCAGTACTTC.

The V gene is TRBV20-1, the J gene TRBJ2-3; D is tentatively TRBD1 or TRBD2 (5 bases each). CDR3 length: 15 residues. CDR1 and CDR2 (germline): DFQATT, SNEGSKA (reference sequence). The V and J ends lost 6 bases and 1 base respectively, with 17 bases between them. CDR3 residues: CSASTGRAGTDTQYF. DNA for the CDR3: TGCAGTGCATCGACGGGGCGGGCCGGCACAGATACGCAGTATTTT.

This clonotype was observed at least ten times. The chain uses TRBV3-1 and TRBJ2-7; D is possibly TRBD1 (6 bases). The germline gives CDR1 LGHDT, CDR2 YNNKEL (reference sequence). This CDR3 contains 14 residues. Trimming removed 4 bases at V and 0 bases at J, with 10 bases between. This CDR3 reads CASSRGQFSYEQYF. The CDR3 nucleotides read TGTGCCAGCAGCCGCGGACAGTTCTCCTACGAGCAGTACTTC.

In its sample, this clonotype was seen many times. The CDR3 here is CASSHGVWEIQETQYF. For the CDR3, the DNA is TGTGCCAGCAGCCACGGGGTGTGGGAGATCCAAGAGACCCAGTACTTC. The chain is built from TRBV7-6 and TRBJ2-5; D perhaps matches TRBD2 (5 bases). Germline loops: CDR1 SGHVS, CDR2 FNYEAQ. Trimming shortened V by 5 bases and J by 1 base, and 17 bases separated the two germline ends. The CDR3 totals 16 residues.

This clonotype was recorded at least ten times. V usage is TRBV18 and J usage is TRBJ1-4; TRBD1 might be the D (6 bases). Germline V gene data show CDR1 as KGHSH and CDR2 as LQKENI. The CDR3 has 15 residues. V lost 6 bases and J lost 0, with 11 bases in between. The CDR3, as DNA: TGTGCCAGCTCGCGGGGACAAACAACTAATGAAAAACTGTTTTTT. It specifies CASSRGQTTNEKLFF.

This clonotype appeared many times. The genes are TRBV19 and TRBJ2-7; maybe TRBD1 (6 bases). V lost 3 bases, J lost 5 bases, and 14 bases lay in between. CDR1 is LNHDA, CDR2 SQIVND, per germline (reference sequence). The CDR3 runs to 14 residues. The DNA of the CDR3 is TGTGCCAGTAGTATCGGTGCAGGGGTAAACGAGCAGTACTTC. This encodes CASSIGAGVNEQYF.

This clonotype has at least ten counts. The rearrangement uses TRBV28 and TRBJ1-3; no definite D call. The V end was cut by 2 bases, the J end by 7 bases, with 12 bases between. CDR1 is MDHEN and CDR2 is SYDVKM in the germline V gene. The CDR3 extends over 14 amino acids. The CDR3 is CASSLLYGVNTIYF. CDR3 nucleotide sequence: TGTGCCAGCAGTTTACTATACGGGGTGAACACCATATATTTT.

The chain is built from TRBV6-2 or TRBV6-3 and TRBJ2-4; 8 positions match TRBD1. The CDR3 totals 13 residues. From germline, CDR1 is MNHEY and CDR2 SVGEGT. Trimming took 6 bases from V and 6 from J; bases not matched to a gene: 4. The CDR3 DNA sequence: TGTGCCAGCAGAACAGGGGGTCCAAACATTCAGTACTTC. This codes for CASRTGGPNIQYF.

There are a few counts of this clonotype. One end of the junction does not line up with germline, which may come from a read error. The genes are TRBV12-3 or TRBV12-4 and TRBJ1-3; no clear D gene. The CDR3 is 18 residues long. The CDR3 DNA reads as TGTGCCAACAGTCGACCCGGGCCCCGCTTGATCTCTGGAAACACCATATATTTT. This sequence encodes CANSRPGPRLISGNTIYF.

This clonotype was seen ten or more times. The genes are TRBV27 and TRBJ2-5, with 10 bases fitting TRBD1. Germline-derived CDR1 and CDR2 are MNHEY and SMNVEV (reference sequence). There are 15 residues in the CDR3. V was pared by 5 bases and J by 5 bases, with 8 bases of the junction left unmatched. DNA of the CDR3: TGTGCCAGCAGTCCTCGGACAGGGGGTTGGGAGACCCAGTACTTC. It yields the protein CASSPRTGGWETQYF.

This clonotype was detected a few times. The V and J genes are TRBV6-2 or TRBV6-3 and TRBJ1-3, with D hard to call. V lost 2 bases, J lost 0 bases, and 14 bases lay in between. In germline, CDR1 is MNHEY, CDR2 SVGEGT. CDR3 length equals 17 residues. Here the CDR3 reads CASSYQRTGSSGNTIYF. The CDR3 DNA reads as TGTGCCAGCAGTTACCAAAGGACGGGTTCCTCTGGAAACACCATATATTTT.

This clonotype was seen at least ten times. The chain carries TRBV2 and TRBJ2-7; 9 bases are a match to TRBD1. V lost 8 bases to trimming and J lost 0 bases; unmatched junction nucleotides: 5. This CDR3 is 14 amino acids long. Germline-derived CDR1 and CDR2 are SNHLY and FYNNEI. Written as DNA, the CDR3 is TGTGCCAGCCGGCGGGACAGGGCCTCCTACGAGCAGTACTTC. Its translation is CASRRDRASYEQYF.

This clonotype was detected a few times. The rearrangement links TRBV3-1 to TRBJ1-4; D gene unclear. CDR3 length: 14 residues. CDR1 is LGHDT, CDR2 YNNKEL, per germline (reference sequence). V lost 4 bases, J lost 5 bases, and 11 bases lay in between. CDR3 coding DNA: TGTGCCAGCAGCCTAGGGTCGCCGAATGAAAAACTGTTTTTT. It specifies CASSLGSPNEKLFF.

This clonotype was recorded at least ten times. The CDR3 protein is CASGKMASASYEQYF. CDR3 DNA sequence: TGTGCCAGCGGAAAGATGGCTAGCGCATCCTACGAGCAGTACTTC. The chain has TRBV7-8 and TRBJ2-7; tentatively, D is TRBD2 (6 bases). Per the germline V gene, CDR1 is SGHVS and CDR2 is FQNEAQ. The CDR3 covers 15 residues. Trimming removed 8 bases at V and 1 base at J, with 18 bases between. Together with reference TRBV7-8 and TRBJ2-7, the CDR3 gives the full variable domain: GAGVSQSPRYKVAKRGQDVALRCDPISGHVSLFWYQQALGQGPEFLTYFQNEAQLDKSGLPSDRFFAERPEGSVSTLKIQRTQQEDSAVYLCASGKMASASYEQYFGPGTRLTVT.

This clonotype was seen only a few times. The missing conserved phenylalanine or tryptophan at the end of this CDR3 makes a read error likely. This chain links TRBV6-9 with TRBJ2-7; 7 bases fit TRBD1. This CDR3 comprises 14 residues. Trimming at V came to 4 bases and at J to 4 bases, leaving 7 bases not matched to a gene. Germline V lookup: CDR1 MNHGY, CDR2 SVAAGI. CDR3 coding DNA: TGTGCCAGCAGTTTGGGACAGAAAGGATACGAGCAGTACCTC. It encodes CASSLGQKGYEQYL.

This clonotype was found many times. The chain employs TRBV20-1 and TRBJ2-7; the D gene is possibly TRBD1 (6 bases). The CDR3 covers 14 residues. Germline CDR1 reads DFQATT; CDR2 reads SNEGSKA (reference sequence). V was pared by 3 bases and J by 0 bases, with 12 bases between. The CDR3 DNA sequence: TGCAGTGCTAGGAGGACAGTAACCTCCTACGAGCAGTACTTC. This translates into CSARRTVTSYEQYF.

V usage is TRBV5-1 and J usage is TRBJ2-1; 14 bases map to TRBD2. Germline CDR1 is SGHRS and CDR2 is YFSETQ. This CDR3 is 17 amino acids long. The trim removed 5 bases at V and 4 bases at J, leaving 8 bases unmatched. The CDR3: CASRPRLAGGPYNEQFF. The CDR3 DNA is TGCGCCAGCAGACCCCGACTAGCGGGAGGGCCTTACAATGAGCAGTTCTTC.

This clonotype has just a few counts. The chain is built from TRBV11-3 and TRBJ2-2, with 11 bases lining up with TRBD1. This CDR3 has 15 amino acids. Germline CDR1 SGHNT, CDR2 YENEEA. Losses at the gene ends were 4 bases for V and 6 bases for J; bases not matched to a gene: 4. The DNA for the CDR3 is TGTGCCAGCAGCTCTACGGGACAGGGGGCCGGGGAGCTGTTTTTT. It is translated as CASSSTGQGAGELFF.

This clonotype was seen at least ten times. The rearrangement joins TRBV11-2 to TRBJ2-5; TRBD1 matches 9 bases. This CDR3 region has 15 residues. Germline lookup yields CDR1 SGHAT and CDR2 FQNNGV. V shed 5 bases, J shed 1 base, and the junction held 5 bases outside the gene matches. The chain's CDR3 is CASSQGTGSQETQYF. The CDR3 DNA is TGTGCCAGCAGCCAGGGGACAGGGTCCCAAGAGACCCAGTACTTC.

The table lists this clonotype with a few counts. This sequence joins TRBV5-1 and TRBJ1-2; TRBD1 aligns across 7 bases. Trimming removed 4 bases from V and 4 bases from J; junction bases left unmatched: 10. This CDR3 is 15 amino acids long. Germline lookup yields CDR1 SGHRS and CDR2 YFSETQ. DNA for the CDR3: TGCGCCAGCAGCGTAGGACAGGTTGCTTTCTATGGCTACACCTTC. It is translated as CASSVGQVAFYGYTF.

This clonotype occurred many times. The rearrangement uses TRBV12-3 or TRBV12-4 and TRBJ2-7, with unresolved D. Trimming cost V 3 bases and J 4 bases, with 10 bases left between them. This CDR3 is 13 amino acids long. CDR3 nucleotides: TGTGCCAGCAGTTTTCCAGGCGTGTACGAGCAGTACTTC. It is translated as CASSFPGVYEQYF.

CDR3 DNA sequence: TGTGCCAGCAGCTTAGCCAGGACAGGGGGTCATTCACCCCTCCACTTT. It specifies CASSLARTGGHSPLHF. This chain uses TRBV7-9 with TRBJ1-6; TRBD1 matches 10 bases. The germline V gene has CDR1 SEHNR and CDR2 FQNEAQ (reference sequence). Trimming at V came to 0 bases and at J to 8 bases, leaving 4 bases not matched to a gene. The CDR3 contains 16 residues.

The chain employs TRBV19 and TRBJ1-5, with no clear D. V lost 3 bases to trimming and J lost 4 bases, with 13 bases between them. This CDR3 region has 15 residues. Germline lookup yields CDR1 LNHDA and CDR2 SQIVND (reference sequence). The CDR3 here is CASSIWFRGNQPQHF. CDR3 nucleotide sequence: TGTGCCAGTAGTATTTGGTTTCGAGGGAATCAGCCCCAGCATTTT.

The CDR3 DNA reads as TGTGCCAGCAGGAGGGCAGGGGGCAGGGCTTTCTTT. Protein sequence: CASRRAGGRAFF. The chain combines TRBV6-1 with TRBJ1-1, with 8 bases identical to TRBD1. The CDR3 spans 12 residues. Germline V CDR1 and CDR2: MNHNS, SASEGT. V lost 6 bases, J lost 11 bases, and 8 bases stayed unmatched.

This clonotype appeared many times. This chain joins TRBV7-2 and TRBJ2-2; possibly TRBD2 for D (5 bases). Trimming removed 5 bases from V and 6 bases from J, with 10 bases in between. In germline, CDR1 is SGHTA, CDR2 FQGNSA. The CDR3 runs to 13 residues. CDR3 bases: TGTGCCAGCAGCCGTACTAGATCCGGGGAGCTGTTTTTT. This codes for CASSRTRSGELFF.

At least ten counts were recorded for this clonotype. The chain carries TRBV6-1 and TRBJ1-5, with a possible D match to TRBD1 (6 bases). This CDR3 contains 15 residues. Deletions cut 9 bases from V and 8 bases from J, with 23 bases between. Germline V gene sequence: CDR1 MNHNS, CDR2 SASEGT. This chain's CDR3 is CASRSFRGRGEPQHF. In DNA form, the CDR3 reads TGTGCCAGTCGTTCGTTCAGGGGACGAGGTGAGCCCCAGCATTTT.

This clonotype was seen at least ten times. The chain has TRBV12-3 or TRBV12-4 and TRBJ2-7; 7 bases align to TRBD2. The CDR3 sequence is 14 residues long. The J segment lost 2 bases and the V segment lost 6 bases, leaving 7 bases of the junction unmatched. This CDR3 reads CASRGGAGPYEQYF. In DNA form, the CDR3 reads TGTGCCAGCAGGGGAGGGGCGGGACCCTACGAGCAGTACTTC.

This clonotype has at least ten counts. CDR3 bases: TGTGCCAGCAGTTTAGAGGGGGCCGGTTGGGGGCATTCACCCCTCCACTTT. As protein: CASSLEGAGWGHSPLHF. The V call is TRBV28, the J call TRBJ1-6; 7 bases map to TRBD1. This CDR3 is built from 17 residues. V gave up 2 bases and J gave up 8 bases; unmatched junction bases: 12. The germline gives CDR1 MDHEN, CDR2 SYDVKM. Using reference TRBV28 and TRBJ1-6 for the parts outside the CDR3, the full variable domain is DVKVTQSSRYLVKRTGEKVFLECVQDMDHENMFWYRQDPGLGLRLIYFSYDVKMKEKGDIPEGYSVSREKKERFSLILESASTNQTSMYLCASSLEGAGWGHSPLHFGNGTRLTVT.

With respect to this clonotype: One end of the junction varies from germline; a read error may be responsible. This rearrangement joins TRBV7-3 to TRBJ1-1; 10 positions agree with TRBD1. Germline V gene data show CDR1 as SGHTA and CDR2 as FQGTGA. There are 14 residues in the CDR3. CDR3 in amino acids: CTSSLAGDRGAAFF. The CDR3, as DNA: TGTACCAGCAGCTTAGCCGGGGACAGGGGTGCAGCTTTCTTT.

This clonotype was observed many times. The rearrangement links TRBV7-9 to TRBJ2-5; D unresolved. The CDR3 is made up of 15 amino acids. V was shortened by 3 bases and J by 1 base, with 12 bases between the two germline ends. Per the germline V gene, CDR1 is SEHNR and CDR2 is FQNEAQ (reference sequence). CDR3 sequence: CASSFTPDLQETQYF. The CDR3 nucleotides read TGTGCCAGCAGCTTTACTCCGGATCTCCAAGAGACCCAGTACTTC.

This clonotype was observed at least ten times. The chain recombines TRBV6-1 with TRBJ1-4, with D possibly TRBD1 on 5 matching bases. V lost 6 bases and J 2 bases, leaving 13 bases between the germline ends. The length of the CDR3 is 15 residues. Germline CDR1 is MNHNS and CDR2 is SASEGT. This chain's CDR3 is CASSWDGATNEKLFF. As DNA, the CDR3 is TGTGCCAGCAGCTGGGACGGGGCCACTAATGAAAAACTGTTTTTT.